This paragraph covers one TCR beta chain sequence. Its antigen is not known. A read error may explain this, as a much larger clone is one base away. These data are taken from a study of molecular identifiers for immune sequencing clone quantification. General study points: Spiked-in Jurkat TCR RNA corresponding to one cell was reported as detectable against roughly 1 million naive cells. Clones that had above 20 RNA copies took up over 98% of effector molecules but under 1% in naive cells.

Generation of bulk TCR libraries relied on previously described methods and listed TCR primers. TCRdb re-called the PCR reads with MiXCR, one entry per CDR3 protein. Among 460,000 or so distinct CDR3 sequences listed, about 25% were seen once. Naive CD8 T cells underwent sorting with the CD8+CD4-CCR7+CD45RA+ definition. This CDR3 comprises 12 residues. Germline V CDR1 and CDR2: DFQATT, SNEGSKA (reference sequence). The sample comprised naive CD8+ T cells from blood, with Jurkat cell RNA spiked in. Described subset: FACS-sorted CD8+CD4-CCR7+CD45RA+ naive T cells. The J gene is TRBJ1-5, the V gene TRBV20-1, with no clear D. This receptor was identified in a human donor in good health. Some libraries in this study had Jurkat cell RNA spiked in. DNA for the CDR3: TGCAGTGCTAGAGCTCTAAATCAGCCCCAGCGTTTT. This encodes CSARALNQPQRF.